The 18 T cell receptor beta chains reported below all come from one sample, sequenced in a study of response to subunit inactivated influenza vaccine (dated by TCRdb to 2016 to 2019). The library was made by RT-PCR. Sequencing was performed on an Illumina HiSeq 2500. TCRdb passed the public sequencing reads through fastp at Q25 and MiXCR, retaining productive beta sequences. One record per CDR3 amino acid sequence lists the most common genes and DNA. This sample is represented by some 800,000 distinct CDR3 sequences; 21% of them were singletons. The top ten clones comprise about a tenth of the sample. Specimen: PBMCs from blood, collected roughly 5 days after vaccination. These receptors all come from a man aged 45-65 years who received an inactivated influenza vaccine. Donor details come from another sample of the same person, matched by shared clones.

The chain combines TRBV12-3 or TRBV12-4 with TRBJ1-1; weak D call: TRBD1 (5 bases). V was cut by 6 bases and J by 3 bases, with 14 bases left in between. The CDR3 has 14 residues. The CDR3 DNA reads TGTGCCAGCAGCGTTGTCAGGGTCGACACTGAAGCTTTCTTT. Translated, it gives CASSVVRVDTEAFF.

This clonotype was picked up a small number of times. This chain connects TRBV7-3 to TRBJ1-1; D gene unclear. The CDR3 length is 15 residues. V was cut by 3 bases and J by 0 bases, with 11 bases left in between. Per the germline V gene, CDR1 is SGHTA and CDR2 is FQGTGA. CDR3 sequence reads: CASSFSAGLNTEAFF. Here the CDR3 DNA reads TGTGCCAGCAGCTTCTCGGCAGGTTTGAACACTGAAGCTTTCTTT.

The chain carries TRBV7-2 and TRBJ2-1; a weak D match, TRBD2 (6 bases). The CDR3 extends over 15 amino acids. Germline assignment: CDR1 SGHTA and CDR2 FQGNSA. V dropped 5 bases and J dropped 6 bases, with 17 bases sitting between them. CDR3 DNA sequence: TGTGCCAGCAGCCCCATGGGGGGAAACCCCAATGAGCAGTTCTTC. This encodes CASSPMGGNPNEQFF.

The sample holds many counts of this clonotype. The chain couples TRBV12-3 or TRBV12-4 to TRBJ2-1, with 16 bases matching TRBD2. CDR3 length: 14 amino acids. The V gene end was trimmed by 6 bases and the J gene end by 10 bases; junction bases not matched to a gene: 3. CDR3 loop: CASSMGLAGGEQFF. DNA for the CDR3: TGTGCCAGCAGCATGGGACTAGCGGGGGGGGAGCAGTTCTTC.

This chain connects TRBV19 to TRBJ2-1; D may be TRBD1 or TRBD2 (5 bases each). Trimming took off 4 bases at V and 0 bases at J, with 13 bases between the two ends. There are 16 residues in the CDR3. The germline V gene encodes CDR1 LNHDA and CDR2 SQIVND (reference sequence). CDR3 DNA: TGTGCCAGTAGTACGACGGGACGGAGCTCCTACAATGAGCAGTTCTTC. This gives the protein CASSTTGRSSYNEQFF.

The V call is TRBV5-1, the J call TRBJ2-7; TRBD1 agrees at 8 bases. Germline-derived CDR1 and CDR2 are SGHRS and YFSETQ. The length of the CDR3 is 15 residues. V shed 3 bases, J shed 3 bases, and the junction held 8 bases outside the gene matches. The CDR3, as DNA: TGCGCCAGCAGCTCCTTACCGGGACAGGTCTACGAGCAGTACTTC. As protein: CASSSLPGQVYEQYF.

This chain connects TRBV6-2 or TRBV6-3 to TRBJ1-6; no clear D gene. CDR1 MNHEY and CDR2 SVGEGT come from the germline V gene. V shed 7 bases and J shed 7 bases, with 17 bases lying between them. The CDR3 runs 15 residues. This chain's CDR3 is CASNPPGFENSPLHF. The CDR3 DNA follows: TGTGCCAGCAATCCCCCGGGATTCGAGAATTCACCCCTCCACTTT.

This clonotype was seen more than once but under ten times. This chain links TRBV4-1 with TRBJ2-7; D is ambiguous. This CDR3 is 15 amino acids long. The germline CDR1 and CDR2 sequences are MGHRA and YSYEKL. The V end was cut by 6 bases, the J end by 4 bases, with 19 bases between. The CDR3 sequence: CASSHAPGALYEQYF. Here the CDR3 DNA reads TGCGCCAGCAGTCACGCCCCCGGTGCCTTGTACGAGCAGTACTTC.

A few counts support this clonotype. This chain links TRBV29-1 with TRBJ1-5, with D maybe TRBD1 (5 bases). V was clipped by 6 bases and J by 3 bases, with 15 bases between them. Germline values: CDR1 SQVTM, CDR2 ANQGSEA. The CDR3 loop spans 14 amino acids. CDR3 bases: TGCAGCGTGCAAATAGGGGATCCCAATCAGCCCCAGCATTTT. This codes for CSVQIGDPNQPQHF. The variable domain in full, with the rest retrieved from reference TRBV29-1 and TRBJ1-5, is SAVISQKPSRDICQRGTSLTIQCQVDSQVTMMFWYRQQPGQSLTLIATANQGSEATYESGFVIDKFPISRPNLTFSTLTVSNMSPEDSSIYLCSVQIGDPNQPQHFGDGTRLSIL.

The chain employs TRBV27 and TRBJ2-5, with 7 bases fitting TRBD2. Germline trimming cut 3 bases from V and 4 bases from J; bases unmatched to any gene: 11. Germline loops: CDR1 MNHEY, CDR2 SMNVEV (reference sequence). The CDR3 is made up of 16 amino acids. This chain's CDR3 is CASSFGPGRGSETQYF. The DNA for the CDR3 is TGTGCCAGCAGTTTCGGCCCAGGGAGGGGTTCAGAGACCCAGTACTTC.

A few counts support this clonotype. This chain joins TRBV25-1 and TRBJ2-1, with 14 bases aligning to TRBD2. CDR1 is MGHDK and CDR2 is SYGVNS in the germline V gene. This CDR3 is 20 amino acids long. The V gene end was trimmed by 4 bases and the J gene end by 9 bases; junction bases not matched to a gene: 20. Here the CDR3 reads CASSAPRTTTGTSGSVEQFF. In DNA form, the CDR3 reads TGTGCCAGCAGTGCCCCAAGGACAACCACCGGGACTAGCGGGAGTGTTGAGCAGTTCTTC. The variable domain in full, with the rest retrieved from reference TRBV25-1 and TRBJ2-1, is EADIYQTPRYLVIGTGKKITLECSQTMGHDKMYWYQQDPGMELHLIHYSYGVNSTEKGDLSSESTVSRIRTEHFPLTLESARPSHTSQYLCASSAPRTTTGTSGSVEQFFGPGTRLTVL.

The chain links TRBV5-1 to TRBJ2-1, with TRBD2 matching over 12 bases. Trimming took 0 bases from V and 7 from J; bases not matched to a gene: 5. Germline V gene data show CDR1 as SGHRS and CDR2 as YFSETQ. This CDR3 is built from 16 residues. In DNA form, the CDR3 reads TGCGCCAGCAGCTTGGCCCTAGCGGGAGGGCCGAATGAGCAGTTCTTC. Amino acids: CASSLALAGGPNEQFF.

In DNA form, the CDR3 reads TGCAGCGTTGAAGATTCTTTCAATGGCTACACCTTC. It specifies CSVEDSFNGYTF. The V gene is TRBV29-1, the J gene TRBJ1-2; D gene ambiguous. Trimming removed 0 bases from V and 6 bases from J, with 8 bases in between. CDR3 length: 12 residues. Germline assignment: CDR1 SQVTM and CDR2 ANQGSEA.

In its sample, this clonotype was seen a few times. V and J are TRBV12-3 or TRBV12-4 and TRBJ2-1, with D possibly matching TRBD2 (6 bases). Trimming removed 10 bases at V and 0 bases at J, with 25 bases between. The CDR3 spans 18 residues. CDR3 coding DNA: TGTGCCACCATTGGAATTGGGGAGGCAGTCAGCTCCTACAATGAGCAGTTCTTC. This gives the protein CATIGIGEAVSSYNEQFF.

This chain links TRBV12-3 or TRBV12-4 with TRBJ1-5; the match to TRBD1 covers 8 bases. V shed 6 bases, J shed 6 bases, and the junction held 13 bases outside the gene matches. The CDR3 has 16 amino acids. CDR3 bases: TGTGCCAGCAGCATTACAGGACAGGGTTTAAGTCAGCCCCAGCATTTT. Its protein is CASSITGQGLSQPQHF.

V usage is TRBV20-1 and J usage is TRBJ2-1, with 10 bases that match TRBD1. Per germline, CDR1 DFQATT and CDR2 SNEGSKA (reference sequence). J was trimmed by 5 bases and V by 4 bases; bases with no gene match: 5. The CDR3 runs to 14 residues. The CDR3 loop reads CSANGDRGNNEQFF. The DNA for the CDR3 is TGCAGTGCTAACGGGGACAGGGGCAACAATGAGCAGTTCTTC.

The chain recombines TRBV5-6 with TRBJ1-1, with 9 bases matching TRBD1. The CDR3 contains 13 residues. Per germline, CDR1 SGHDT and CDR2 YYEEEE. Trimming removed 4 bases from V and 7 bases from J; junction bases left unmatched: 5. The CDR3 region is CASSPRTGVEAFF. CDR3 DNA sequence: TGTGCCAGCAGCCCCCGGACAGGGGTTGAAGCTTTCTTT.

This chain links TRBV7-2 with TRBJ2-1; a weak D match, TRBD2 (6 bases). CDR1 and CDR2 (germline): SGHTA, FQGNSA. V gave up 2 bases and J gave up 4 bases, with 12 bases separating them. The length of the CDR3 is 15 residues. In DNA form, the CDR3 reads TGTGCCAGCAGCTTACTAGCGCCGACTTACAATGAGCAGTTCTTC. Its translation is CASSLLAPTYNEQFF. The full variable domain, with the rest looked up from reference TRBV7-2 and TRBJ2-1, is GAGVSQSPSNKVTEKGKDVELRCDPISGHTALYWYRQSLGQGLEFLIYFQGNSAPDKSGLPSDRFSAERTGGSVSTLTIQRTQQEDSAVYLCASSLLAPTYNEQFFGPGTRLTVL.